These T cell receptor beta chains were read from a single sample in a study of Ad26.COV2.S vaccination and SARS-CoV-2 variants. Assay used: immunoSEQ multiplex PCR; TCRdb lists only in-frame clones, some missing. This sample carries approximately 97,000 clones, less than 85% of them seen once, and the ten largest clones take 17%. Source: peripheral blood, taken after recovery from COVID-19. The origin of the receptors is a human donor who had recovered from COVID-19. CDR3s leave out the opening cysteine and the closing phenylalanine or tryptophan. Some rows have no size entry. The others give once, few or many, or a class for an expanded clone.

V	size	J	CDR3
TRBV29-1	-	TRBJ2-3	SVYGISIADTQY
TRBV19	-	TRBJ1-4	ASTDKTASDEKLF
TRBV4-1	-	TRBJ2-5	ASSQGTGDRETQY
TRBV29-1	-	TRBJ1-1	SVDGGRATEAF
TRBV28	-	TRBJ2-4	ASTQSDTSIQY
TRBV5-1	-	TRBJ1-2	ASSGDPGTDRGGYT
TRBV5-1	-	TRBJ1-1	ASSPGTSNTEAF
TRBV4-3	medium-sized	TRBJ1-2	ASSQGQATNYGYT
TRBV6-2/TRBV6-3	-	TRBJ2-5	ASSYLLGPAQETQY
TRBV10-1	-	TRBJ1-2	ASSAAQEWGYT
TRBV5-1	many	TRBJ2-5	ASSLSGGQETQY
TRBV9	-	TRBJ1-6	ASSVGGERNSPLH
TRBV21-1	-	TRBJ1-3	ASSKAGQGSGGNTIY
TRBV4-1	-	TRBJ2-7	ASSQVSQGQAYEQY
TRBV6-5	-	TRBJ1-2	AIWGFDYGYT
TRBV7-9	-	TRBJ1-1	ASSFEVKAF
TRBV27	-	TRBJ2-1	ASRQGALSYNEQF
TRBV18	once	TRBJ2-1	ASSTGSSNEQF
TRBV7-9	-	TRBJ2-4	ASSFTGAKNIQY
TRBV19	-	TRBJ2-2	ASSWEGSGELF
TRBV9	-	TRBJ2-7	ASSPRTFSYEQY
TRBV7-2	-	TRBJ1-2	ASSIRRAVNYGYT
TRBV28	-	TRBJ1-4	ASSLGFRFTGRRNEKLF
TRBV12-3/TRBV12-4	-	TRBJ1-1	ASNTHRDTEAF
TRBV6-6	many	TRBJ1-5	ASSTGTVNQPQH
TRBV30	many	TRBJ2-1	AWREGSGGPYNEQF
TRBV2	-	TRBJ1-2	ASSSSGEGYGYT
TRBV6-2/TRBV6-3	-	TRBJ2-7	ASSPRGGTYEQY
TRBV3-1/TRBV3-2	-	TRBJ2-1	ASSRDLTYNEQF
TRBV9	once	TRBJ2-1	ASSVDAPTYNEQF
TRBV4-2	-	TRBJ2-4	ASSQVSGSSKNIQY
TRBV19	-	TRBJ1-5	ASSMFQGRYQPQH
TRBV3-1/TRBV3-2	-	TRBJ2-5	ASSRQETQY
TRBV5-6	-	TRBJ1-1	ASSHLLTGAKSIEAF
TRBV19	-	TRBJ1-1	ASSAFTGKGTEAF
TRBV5-5	-	TRBJ2-5	ASSLEVAGGRETQY
TRBV4-1	-	TRBJ2-5	ASSQLGQGDETQY
TRBV28	-	TRBJ1-2	ASSSPGGNYGYT
TRBV24-1	few	TRBJ2-1	AEIQIWLGDNEQF
TRBV2	-	TRBJ1-2	ASRMPGGANGYT
TRBV2	-	TRBJ2-3	ASRGAGDTQY
TRBV9	-	TRBJ1-1	ASSVQGGTEAF
TRBV28	-	TRBJ1-6	ASSVGTGETH
TRBV28	-	TRBJ2-7	ASRTQGTTHEQY
TRBV6-4	once	TRBJ1-1	ASSRTSNTEAF
TRBV7-2	-	TRBJ2-7	ASSLGAPYEQY
TRBV6-2/TRBV6-3	-	TRBJ2-5	ASIPRELQETQY
TRBV6-1	-	TRBJ2-1	ASSESLAAF
TRBV28	-	TRBJ2-7	ASSFWGYEQY
TRBV21-1	-	TRBJ1-4	ASSKGGIVTDLNEKLF
TRBV19	-	TRBJ1-2	ASSISDYGYT
TRBV3-1/TRBV3-2	few	TRBJ1-5	ASSQDGGLNQPQH
TRBV4-1	-	TRBJ1-1	ASMNTEAF
TRBV2	-	TRBJ2-3	ATGTSGLSTDTQY
TRBV3-1/TRBV3-2	-	TRBJ1-2	ASSKWGYNRGPNYGYT
TRBV18	-	TRBJ2-3	ASSRDTGGAGDTQY